This TCR beta chain was recovered during a study of CD8 T cells in Susac syndrome. Whole-study results and caveats: It was acknowledged by the study that relatively few individuals were included in its TCR sequencing and HLA analysis.

This clonotype appeared once. What it binds is unknown. Included as multiple sclerosis controls were treatment-naive patients who had stable or active relapsing-remitting disease. TEMRA cells underwent FACS enrichment and CD8+ and CD4+ T cells underwent negative isolation. cDNA came from approximately 0.5 to 1 ug RNA primed by random hexamers. immunoSEQ multiplex PCR amplified TCR beta CDR3 across 54 Vbeta, 13 Jbeta. In TCRdb, the immunoSEQ multiplex PCR reads were re-called with MiXCR into one record per CDR3 protein. The sample carries 150,000 to 200,000 distinct CDR3 sequences, more than 90% recorded once. Unmatched junction bases numbered 10, after V lost 4 bases and J lost 2 bases. Germline V gives CDR1 SGHNT, CDR2 YYREEE (reference sequence). This CDR3 comprises 17 residues.

This chain links TRBV5-4 with TRBJ2-2; 8 bases fit TRBD2. Material for sequencing was CD4+ T cells from PBMCs. The origin of this receptor is a human donor with multiple sclerosis. CDR3 nucleotide sequence: TGTGCCAGCAGCGGACTACTAGCGGAAGACAACACCGGGGAGCTGTTTTTT. Translated, it gives CASSGLLAEDNTGELFF.